What follows is one TCR beta chain and its context. This sample is drawn from a study of shared clonotypes between healthy human individuals. Sequencing used immunoSEQ multiplex PCR; TCRdb keeps in-frame clones, though not all of them. The sample records some 2 million clones, about 95% being singletons. The germline V gene has CDR1 PRHDT and CDR2 FYEKMQ (reference sequence). CDR3 length: 13 residues. The trim removed 4 bases at V and 5 bases at J, leaving 5 bases unmatched. The sequence derives from a young man in good health. The gene calls are TRBV13 and TRBJ2-7; 7 bases are a match to TRBD1. Input material: naive CD4+ T cells sorted from blood. Subset described: CD45RA+ positively selected. CDR3 loop: CASSSNRGHEQYF. The CDR3, as DNA: TGTGCCAGCAGCTCGAACAGGGGTCACGAGCAGTACTTC.